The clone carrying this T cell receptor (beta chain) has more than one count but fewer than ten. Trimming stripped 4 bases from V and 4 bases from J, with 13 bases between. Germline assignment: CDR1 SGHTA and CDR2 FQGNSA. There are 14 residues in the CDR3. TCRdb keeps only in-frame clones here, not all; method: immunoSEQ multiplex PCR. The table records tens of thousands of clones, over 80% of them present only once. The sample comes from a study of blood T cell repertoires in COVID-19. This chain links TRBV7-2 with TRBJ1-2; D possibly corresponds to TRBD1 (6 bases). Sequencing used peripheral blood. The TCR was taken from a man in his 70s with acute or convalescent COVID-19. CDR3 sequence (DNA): TGTGCCAGCAGCTCACCGGGACACACCTATGGCTACACCTTC. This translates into CASSSPGHTYGYTF.